This T cell receptor beta chain was captured in a study of T cell responses to AZD1222 COVID-19 vaccine. General study points: Variant regions that are unmutated are reportedly the target of nearly half of spike-specific TCRs. White British donors predominated, females outnumbered males, and clonal diversity was possibly underestimated. Seropositive status at baseline applied to only five to seven AZD1222 recipients. Two AZD1222 administrations were followed by greater Spike-specific TCR breadth and depth.

Only in-frame clones appear in the TCRdb table, and some are missing; sequencing was by immunoSEQ multiplex PCR. This table holds 110,000 or so clones, around 88% found once. Germline V gene lookup returns CDR1 LGHNA and CDR2 YNFKEQ. V was clipped by 0 bases and J by 1 base, with 6 bases between them. CDR3 length: 14 amino acids. As concerns this clone: Its antigen remains unknown.

The source of this sequence is an adult who received the AZD1222 COVID-19 vaccine. Here the sequenced sample was peripheral blood, taken 28 days after the second AZD1222 dose. The chain couples TRBV4-2 to TRBJ2-5; D possibly matches TRBD1 or TRBD2 (5 bases each). The CDR3 protein is CASSQEGTQETQYF. The CDR3 region has the DNA TGTGCCAGCAGCCAAGAAGGGACCCAAGAGACCCAGTACTTC.